This T cell receptor (beta chain) originates from a study of blood T cells in healthy people across ages (dated by TCRdb to between 2014 and 2017). General notes on the study: Template switching captured roughly one uniquely barcoded TCR beta cDNA molecule per two T cells in model experiments. The study measured age-related changes in TCR beta repertoire diversity using deep sequencing normalized with unique cDNA molecular identifiers. Four age groups were formed from the donors: young (average approximately 15 years), middle-aged (approximately 42), aged (around 68) and long-lived (82). To avoid experimental bias, donors of different ages were randomly spread across the sequencing lanes. Using the same blood draw, the study looked at two additional independent replicas of 1 million unique cDNA reads for two donors, one aged 18 to 30 and the other aged 80 or older. Broad study findings and their caveats: Observed TCR beta diversity per million T cells fell roughly linearly with age, and a significant reduction was already apparent by age around 40. The percentage of naive T cells measured by flow cytometry correlated strongly with observed TCR beta diversity. Donor CMV infection status was unknown, potentially confounding age-related changes in expanded clonotypes. The long-lived group showed more naive CD4+ T cells, fewer expanded clones and increased TCR diversity than the aged group, suggesting age selection. Conclusive comparison of naive and antigen-experienced compartments was prevented by the profiling of bulk unsorted PBMCs. Estimates of total diversity based on one million sequenced T cells were considered lower bounds and underestimates.

Library preparation employed 5' RACE. The data were produced on an Illumina HiSeq 2500. A second roughly 6 to 12 cycle PCR used a sample-barcoded 5' primer and a J-beta primer mix. Each TCR beta cDNA molecule received a unique molecular identifier from a template-switch 5' adaptor carrying 12 random nucleotides. Each sample yielded at least 3 million CDR3-containing paired-end reads. First-strand cDNA was synthesized from all RNA with the Mint cDNA synthesis kit, primed by a TRBC-specific oligonucleotide. After uracil-DNA glycosylase treatment, a first 18-cycle PCR used universal primers M1SS and BC2_uni_R on all cDNA. As for the original processing: Each sample was normalized by randomly selecting 1 million high-quality reads, each carrying a distinct molecular identifier. Reads sharing molecular identifiers were discarded rather than binned into consensus sequences. MiTCR, set to a Q25 quality threshold and the strictest error-elimination algorithm, was used for CDR3 identification, clonotype clustering and error correction. A nonparametric unseen species model with Euler transformation was used to estimate a lower bound on total TCR beta diversity. In-frame beta chains were kept once TCRdb had trimmed the public reads at Q25 with fastp and called clones with MiXCR. Every distinct CDR3 protein forms one entry, paired with its most common genes and DNA. The V and J calls reflect TCRdb's pipeline rather than the authors' work. The sample table lists about a million distinct CDR3 sequences, roughly two fifths of them with a count of one. Around 13% of the sample rests with the top ten.

As for this clonotype: No antigen is known for it. Base qualities are missing; no much larger clone stands one base away.

The roughly 42 donors, aged about 6 to 100 years, were systemically healthy Caucasian individuals from Russia. Approximately 10 milliliters of peripheral blood were collected from each donor into EDTA-treated Vacutainer tubes. PBMCs were isolated by Ficoll-Paque density-gradient centrifugation, with at least 6.5 million obtained per sample. Trizol reagent was used to extract total RNA from PBMCs, with at least 6 micrograms per sample. For every donor, an aliquot of PBMCs went through flow cytometry to measure the percentages of naive CD45RAhigh/CD27high T cells. Sequences ENHRY (CDR1) and SYGVKD (CDR2) are obtained from the germline V gene. The CDR3 numbers 14 residues from cysteine through phenylalanine. Just the 42-base CDR3 DNA is kept, in frame starting at base 1. V sheds 0 bases and J sheds 7 bases, leaving 12 bases between their ends.

The source of this sequence is a young man in good health. The V and J genes are TRBV10-3 and TRBJ2-5, and perhaps TRBD1 as D gene, on 5 matching bases. Sequenced: blood. Here is the DNA: TGTGCCATCAGTGAGTCCAGACAGATGGGGACCCAGTACTTC. It translates to CAISESRQMGTQYF.